This T cell receptor (beta chain) was retrieved from a study of blood T cell repertoires in COVID-19. Per the original data handling: Reference gene primer amplification gave estimated nucleated cell counts. Generated by immunoSEQ multiplex PCR, the TCRdb table keeps only in-frame clones and is missing some. V and J calls and clone size are given by that table; D and trimming were obtained from the DNA. Here the sample spans tens of thousands of clones, around 81% being singletons. This CDR3 region has 16 residues. The germline CDR1 and CDR2 sequences are SGHTA and FQGNSA. V was shortened by 1 base and J by 2 bases, with 15 bases between the two germline ends.

The receptor's source is a woman in her seventies with acute or convalescent COVID-19. This sequence joins TRBV7-2 and TRBJ2-7; a weak D match, TRBD2 (6 bases). The source material was peripheral blood. The chain's CDR3 is CASSLESSGDTYEQYF. The CDR3 DNA follows: TGTGCCAGCAGCTTAGAGAGTAGCGGTGACACCTACGAGCAGTACTTC. The variable domain in full, with the rest retrieved from reference TRBV7-2 and TRBJ2-7, is GAGVSQSPSNKVTEKGKDVELRCDPISGHTALYWYRQSLGQGLEFLIYFQGNSAPDKSGLPSDRFSAERTGGSVSTLTIQRTQQEDSAVYLCASSLESSGDTYEQYFGPGTRLTVT.